Listed here is a single TCR beta chain. The sample is drawn from a study of blood T cell repertoires in COVID-19. The wider study: Both acute and convalescent COVID-19 samples were obtained from the United States, Italy and Spain.

Original analysis: Nucleated cell counts were estimated from reference gene primer amplification. Here immunoSEQ multiplex PCR was the method, and the copy in TCRdb shows in-frame clones only, minus some. Clone size and V and J calls were adopted from that table, with D and trimming inferred from the DNA. The sample includes about 130,000 clones, roughly 80% of them seen just once. The sequenced material came from peripheral blood. This clonotype was sampled from a woman of 80 years or more with acute or convalescent COVID-19.

The CDR3 is CASSQGVRTGLFSGANVLTF. The CDR3 DNA reads as TGCGCCAGCAGCCAAGGGGTCCGGACAGGGTTGTTCTCTGGGGCCAACGTCCTGACTTTC. The chain combines TRBV4-1 with TRBJ2-6; TRBD1 agrees at 8 bases. The V segment lost 1 base and the J segment 0 bases; nucleotides outside the gene matches: 11. The length of the CDR3 is 20 residues. Germline V gene data show CDR1 as MGHRA and CDR2 as YSYEKL.